These 28 T cell receptor beta chains share one sample of origin, sequenced in a study of naive and memory T cell subsets. Two oligonucleotides, mixed equimolar, formed the beta constant-region primer covering TRBC1 and TRBC2. TCRdb analysed the UMI-ligation and nested PCR reads with MiXCR anew, one entry per CDR3 protein. The data contain about 90,000 distinct CDR3 sequences, 5.5% to 8.5% of them singletons. The sequenced sample consisted of central memory CD4+ T cells from blood. The receptor source for this set is a human donor in good health.

V gene TRBV6-6 combines with J gene TRBJ2-5; D not certain. The CDR3 is 14 residues long. Germline V gene data show CDR1 as MNHNY and CDR2 as SVGAGI (reference sequence). V was pared by 6 bases and J by 1 base, with 12 bases between. The CDR3 loop is CASSSRSPQETQYF. The CDR3 DNA follows: TGTGCCAGCAGCTCCCGCTCCCCCCAAGAGACCCAGTACTTC.

This clonotype was observed a few times. The rearrangement uses TRBV6-2 or TRBV6-3 and TRBJ2-1; TRBD2 is a possible D gene (5 bases). The V end was cut by 5 bases, the J end by 9 bases, with 20 bases between. CDR1 and CDR2 from the germline V gene are MNHEY and SVGEGT. The CDR3 runs to 15 residues. CDR3 sequence (DNA): TGTGCCAGCAGTCAACTTGGCGCAGCCGCGGGTGAGCAGTTCTTC. As protein: CASSQLGAAAGEQFF.

This clonotype has ten or more counts. The CDR3, as DNA: TGTGCCAGCAGTTTATTGGCGTCGGGGCAGGGGGAGCAGTACTTC. This sequence encodes CASSLLASGQGEQYF. The J gene is TRBJ2-7, the V gene TRBV27; a possible D gene is TRBD1 (6 bases). Germline CDR1 is MNHEY and CDR2 is SMNVEV (reference sequence). V was trimmed by 1 base and J by 7 bases, leaving 17 bases between them. This CDR3 spans 15 amino acids.

This clonotype has ten or more counts. This chain joins TRBV7-2 and TRBJ2-7; possibly TRBD2 for D (5 bases). The germline V gene has CDR1 SGHTA and CDR2 FQGNSA. The CDR3 spans 16 residues. The V gene lost 5 bases and the J gene lost 0 bases, with 17 bases spanning the gap. CDR3 DNA: TGTGCCAGCAGCGTCAATTTAGCGTATTACTCCTACGAGCAGTACTTC. Amino acid sequence: CASSVNLAYYSYEQYF.

In this sample, this clonotype turned up a few times. This clone may be a read error of a much larger clone one base away. The CDR3 DNA reads TGTGCCAGTAGTATTCCCCCGGGGGACGCCTGTTTGTATGAGCAGTTCTTC. Translating gives CASSIPPGDACLYEQFF. The chain has TRBV19 and TRBJ2-1; the D gene is possibly TRBD2 (6 bases). Germline V gene lookup returns CDR1 LNHDA and CDR2 SQIVND (reference sequence). Between the trimmed V and J ends, which lost 3 bases and 8 bases, there was a span of 23 bases. The CDR3 sequence is 17 residues long.

There are many counts of this clonotype. The CDR3 here is CASSDMNTEAFF. CDR3 bases: TGCGCCAGCAGTGACATGAACACTGAAGCTTTCTTT. The chain links TRBV10-2 to TRBJ1-1; the D is unclear. Germline CDR1 is WSHSY and CDR2 is SAAADI. The CDR3 spans 12 residues. The V and J ends lost 3 bases and 0 bases respectively, with 2 bases between them.

For the CDR3, the DNA is TGTGCCAGCAGCTTAGGACGTCAGGGGGGGGATCCTGAAGCTTTCTTT. This gives the protein CASSLGRQGGDPEAFF. The V gene is TRBV7-9, the J gene TRBJ1-1; 7 bases line up with TRBD1. J lost 6 bases, V lost 1 base, and 11 bases had no gene match. The CDR3 has 16 residues. CDR1 and CDR2 (germline): SEHNR, FQNEAQ (reference sequence).

This clonotype was seen at least ten times. The chain uses TRBV11-2 and TRBJ2-5; 11 nucleotides align to TRBD1. This CDR3 is 14 amino acids long. Germline CDR1 is SGHAT and CDR2 is FQNNGV. The V gene end was trimmed by 4 bases and the J gene end by 4 bases; junction bases not matched to a gene: 2. CDR3 nucleotides: TGTGCCAGCAGCTCCGGGACAGGGGGAGAGACCCAGTACTTC. Encoded protein: CASSSGTGGETQYF. The variable domain in full, completed from reference TRBV11-2 and TRBJ2-5, reads EAGVAQSPRYKIIEKRQSVAFWCNPISGHATLYWYQQILGQGPKLLIQFQNNGVVDDSQLPKDRFSAERLKGVDSTLKIQPAKLEDSAVYLCASSSGTGGETQYFGPGTRLLVL.

J is TRBJ2-3 and V is TRBV12-3 or TRBV12-4; TRBD2 is a possible D gene (6 bases). The CDR3 is 16 residues long. V was trimmed by 5 bases and J by 4 bases, leaving 19 bases between them. In DNA, the CDR3 is TGTGCCAGCAGTCCAGGAGGGCTAAAGGTGGCAGATACGCAGTATTTT. The encoded protein is CASSPGGLKVADTQYF.

The sample holds many counts of this clonotype. The chain has TRBV12-3 or TRBV12-4 and TRBJ2-5, with TRBD1 matching 7 bases. CDR3 length: 13 residues. The trim removed 6 bases at V and 4 bases at J, leaving 5 bases unmatched. CDR3 in DNA: TGTGCCAGCAGAACACAGGGGAGAGAGACCCAGTACTTC. This codes for CASRTQGRETQYF.

The table lists this clonotype with many counts. V gene TRBV4-1 combines with J gene TRBJ2-3; 9 bases agree with TRBD2. Germline V gives CDR1 MGHRA, CDR2 YSYEKL. With V trimmed by 0 bases and J by 4 bases, 11 bases remained unmatched. The CDR3 loop spans 18 amino acids. CDR3: CASSQEGSAGGPPDTQYF. The CDR3 DNA reads as TGCGCCAGCAGCCAAGAGGGCTCGGCGGGGGGGCCTCCAGATACGCAGTATTTT.

This clonotype has a count of ten or more. The rearrangement links TRBV4-2 to TRBJ2-3; 7 nucleotides align to TRBD2. Trimming at V came to 0 bases and at J to 4 bases, leaving 7 bases not matched to a gene. The CDR3 extends over 16 amino acids. Germline loops: CDR1 LGHNA, CDR2 YNFKEQ. The CDR3 here is CASSQESGGRADTQYF. As DNA, the CDR3 is TGTGCCAGCAGCCAAGAGAGCGGCGGGAGAGCAGATACGCAGTATTTT.

This clonotype was seen repeatedly, ten times or more. The V and J genes are TRBV19 and TRBJ1-1; 8 bases align to TRBD1. V was pared by 0 bases and J by 10 bases, with 7 bases of the junction left unmatched. This CDR3 has 14 amino acids. Germline CDR1 LNHDA, CDR2 SQIVND (reference sequence). The CDR3 protein is CASSIDRRGPGAFF. The CDR3 nucleotides are TGTGCCAGTAGTATAGATCGCAGGGGGCCTGGAGCTTTCTTT.

This clonotype was detected ten times or more. This chain uses TRBV20-1 with TRBJ1-6; D is possibly TRBD1 (5 bases). The V end was cut by 3 bases, the J end by 0 bases, with 9 bases between. This CDR3 region has 15 residues. Germline CDR1 and CDR2: DFQATT and SNEGSKA (reference sequence). Here the CDR3 reads CSARGGSSYNSPLHF. Written as DNA, the CDR3 is TGCAGTGCTAGGGGGGGGAGCTCCTATAATTCACCCCTCCACTTT.

This clonotype has a count of ten or more. CDR3 loop: CASSPGGRETQYF. Written as DNA, the CDR3 is TGTGCCAGCAGCCCTGGGGGTAGAGAGACCCAGTACTTC. The chain is built from TRBV7-2 and TRBJ2-5; D may match TRBD1 or TRBD2 (5 bases each). V was shortened by 5 bases and J by 4 bases, with 11 bases between the two germline ends. Looked up from germline, CDR1 is SGHTA and CDR2 is FQGNSA. CDR3 length: 13 residues.

This clonotype was counted only a few times. V usage is TRBV7-2 and J usage is TRBJ2-2; no reliable D call. From germline, CDR1 is SGHTA and CDR2 FQGNSA. The length of the CDR3 is 16 residues. Trimming cost V 2 bases and J 3 bases, with 13 bases left between them. CDR3 DNA sequence: TGTGCCAGCAGCTTACAAGCCCGAAGGGACACCGGGGAGCTGTTTTTT. Translation: CASSLQARRDTGELFF.

This sequence joins TRBV12-3 or TRBV12-4 and TRBJ2-1; D might be TRBD1 or TRBD2, each matching 5 bases. This CDR3 region has 16 residues. Trimming took off 5 bases at V and 0 bases at J, with 14 bases between the two ends. The CDR3 spells CASSRTGTSSYNEQFF. The CDR3 DNA is TGTGCCAGCAGTCGGACTGGGACGAGCTCCTACAATGAGCAGTTCTTC.

This clonotype was detected ten times or more. V gene TRBV3-1 combines with J gene TRBJ2-1, with 8 bases matching TRBD2. The CDR3 totals 16 residues. The V segment lost 4 bases and the J segment 6 bases; nucleotides outside the gene matches: 11. CDR1 is LGHDT and CDR2 is YNNKEL in the germline V gene (reference sequence). CDR3 residues: CASSRNPGLVGNEQFF. The CDR3 region has the DNA TGTGCCAGCAGCCGCAACCCGGGACTAGTCGGCAATGAGCAGTTCTTC.

This clonotype was picked up many times. The CDR3: CSAVRVLDTQYF. Written as DNA, the CDR3 is TGCAGTGCCGTGCGGGTTCTAGATACGCAGTATTTT. The chain employs TRBV20-1 and TRBJ2-3, with D possibly matching TRBD2 (5 bases). V lost 6 bases and J 5 bases, leaving 12 bases between the germline ends. The CDR3 covers 12 residues. Germline V lookup: CDR1 DFQATT, CDR2 SNEGSKA (reference sequence).

This chain joins TRBV7-2 and TRBJ2-4, with TRBD2 matching 8 bases. V trimming: 0 bases; J trimming: 3 bases; junction bases outside the gene matches: 4. The CDR3 has 16 amino acids. Looked up from germline, CDR1 is SGHTA and CDR2 is FQGNSA. The CDR3 nucleotides read TGTGCCAGCAGCTTAGCCCCTAGCGGGCACAAAAACATTCAGTACTTC. Translation: CASSLAPSGHKNIQYF.

This clonotype was seen only a few times. The chain couples TRBV11-2 to TRBJ2-1; 9 bases agree with TRBD2. V lost 5 bases to trimming and J lost 6 bases; unmatched junction nucleotides: 8. Germline V gives CDR1 SGHAT, CDR2 FQNNGV. The CDR3 has 15 amino acids. The CDR3, as DNA: TGTGCCAGCAGCCCGAGGACTAGCGCCCTCAATGAGCAGTTCTTC. Protein product: CASSPRTSALNEQFF.

This clonotype was seen ten or more times. The rearrangement links TRBV6-2 or TRBV6-3 to TRBJ2-3; maybe TRBD1 (5 bases). V was trimmed by 2 bases and J by 4 bases, leaving 7 bases between them. Per the germline V gene, CDR1 is MNHEY and CDR2 is SVGEGT. The CDR3 is 13 residues long. The CDR3 DNA follows: TGTGCCAGCAGTTACCGACAGCCAGATACGCAGTATTTT. Translating it yields CASSYRQPDTQYF.

A word on this clonotype: This may come from a read error, since a much larger clone is one base off. The chain joins TRBV6-5 to TRBJ1-5; D not resolved. CDR1 is MNHEY, CDR2 SVGAGI, per germline. The CDR3 runs 16 residues. This CDR3 reads CASSPGRGRGNQTQHF. The CDR3 DNA reads as TGTGCCAGCAGTCCGGGGAGAGGGCGAGGCAATCAGACCCAGCATTTT.

This clonotype was found many times. V and J are TRBV6-2 or TRBV6-3 and TRBJ1-5, with D perhaps TRBD1 (5 bases). Germline values: CDR1 MNHEY, CDR2 SVGEGT. This CDR3 is 13 amino acids long. The CDR3 region has the DNA TGTGGTTCGAATACCGGGGCAAATCAGCCCCAGCATTTT. Its translation is CGSNTGANQPQHF.

This clonotype appeared a few times. The chain combines TRBV3-1 with TRBJ2-7, with a possible D match to TRBD2 (6 bases). CDR1 is LGHDT and CDR2 is YNNKEL in the germline V gene (reference sequence). The CDR3 contains 12 residues. Trimming stripped 4 bases from V and 7 bases from J, with 11 bases between. Here the CDR3 reads CASSRGDREQYF. Written as DNA, the CDR3 is TGTGCCAGCAGCCGCGGGGATCGGGAGCAGTACTTC.

The chain has TRBV21-1 and TRBJ1-1. TRBV21-1 is an annotated pseudogene. This CDR3 has 13 residues. The CDR3 is CASTHIFGTEAFF. The CDR3 nucleotides read TGTGCCAGCACCCATATCTTTGGCACTGAAGCTTTCTTT.

This clonotype was observed many times. This chain links TRBV5-1 with TRBJ2-5; D gene unclear. The CDR3 covers 14 residues. Trimming left V 3 bases short and J 1 base short, with 10 bases between. Germline V gene data show CDR1 as SGHRS and CDR2 as YFSETQ. The CDR3 DNA reads as TGCGCCAGCAGCTCCATCGGCAGCCAAGAGACCCAGTACTTC. It codes for CASSSIGSQETQYF. Together with reference TRBV5-1 and TRBJ2-5, the CDR3 gives the full variable domain: KAGVTQTPRYLIKTRGQQVTLSCSPISGHRSVSWYQQTPGQGLQFLFEYFSETQRNKGNFPGRFSGRQFSNSRSEMNVSTLELGDSALYLCASSSIGSQETQYFGPGTRLLVL.

This clonotype was seen a few times. The chain carries TRBV13 and TRBJ2-5, with TRBD2 as a possible D gene (7 bases). The CDR3 extends over 15 amino acids. Per the germline V gene, CDR1 is PRHDT and CDR2 is FYEKMQ (reference sequence). V was trimmed by 2 bases and J by 4 bases, leaving 14 bases between them. CDR3 sequence (DNA): TGTGCCAGCAGCTTACCCGGGGGGCCCGGAGAGACCCAGTACTTC. Protein product: CASSLPGGPGETQYF.